This T cell receptor beta chain was captured in a study of T cell changes during pregnancy in multiple sclerosis. This table comes from immunoSEQ multiplex PCR, and its TCRdb copy is limited to in-frame clones, with some not included. The table shows roughly 69,000 clones, with roughly 92% occurring only once. This CDR3 comprises 15 residues. J gave up 15 bases and V 5 bases, and 13 bases lay outside the gene matches. Germline CDR1 reads SGHAT; CDR2 reads FQNNGV. The V call is TRBV11-2, the J call TRBJ2-1, with 13 bases aligning to TRBD2. The sample was peripheral blood, taken in the second trimester of pregnancy. The receptor was derived from a female donor with multiple sclerosis, enrolled in a pregnancy study. The chain's CDR3 is CASSPRTSGSGTPFF. In DNA, the CDR3 is TGTGCCAGCAGCCCGAGGACTAGCGGGAGCGGTACGCCGTTCTTC.